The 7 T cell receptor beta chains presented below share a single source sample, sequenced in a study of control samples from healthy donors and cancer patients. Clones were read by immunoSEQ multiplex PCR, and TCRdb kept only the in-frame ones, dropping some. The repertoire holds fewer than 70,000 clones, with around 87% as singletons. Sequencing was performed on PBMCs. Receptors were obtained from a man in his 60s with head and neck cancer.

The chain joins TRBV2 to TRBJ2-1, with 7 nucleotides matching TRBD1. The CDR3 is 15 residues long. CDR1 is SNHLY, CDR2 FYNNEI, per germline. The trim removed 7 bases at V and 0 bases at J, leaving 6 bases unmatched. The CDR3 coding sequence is TGTGCCAGCACCTTCGACAGGGTCTCCTACAATGAGCAGTTCTTC. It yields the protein CASTFDRVSYNEQFF.

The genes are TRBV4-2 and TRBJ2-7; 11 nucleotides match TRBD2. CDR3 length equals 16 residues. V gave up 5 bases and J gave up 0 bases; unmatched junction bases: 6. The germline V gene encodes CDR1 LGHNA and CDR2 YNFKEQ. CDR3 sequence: CASSFLLAGDSYEQYF. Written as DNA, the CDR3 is TGTGCCAGCAGCTTCTTACTAGCGGGGGACTCCTACGAGCAGTACTTC.

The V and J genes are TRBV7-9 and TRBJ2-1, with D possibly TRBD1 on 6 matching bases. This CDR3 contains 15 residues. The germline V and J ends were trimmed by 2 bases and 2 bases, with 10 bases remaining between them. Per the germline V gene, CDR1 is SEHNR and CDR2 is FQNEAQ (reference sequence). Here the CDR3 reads CASSLSGVPYNEQFF. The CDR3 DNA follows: TGTGCCAGCAGCTTATCAGGGGTCCCCTACAATGAGCAGTTCTTC. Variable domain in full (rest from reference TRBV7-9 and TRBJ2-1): DTGVSQNPRHKITKRGQNVTFRCDPISEHNRLYWYRQTLGQGPEFLTYFQNEAQLEKSRLLSDRFSAERPKGSFSTLEIQRTEQGDSAMYLCASSLSGVPYNEQFFGPGTRLTVL.

CDR3 loop: CASSEAASGRTYEQYF. CDR3 bases: TGTGCCAGCAGTGAAGCGGCTAGCGGGAGGACCTACGAGCAGTACTTC. This chain uses TRBV6-1 with TRBJ2-7; 11 positions agree with TRBD2. Germline V gives CDR1 MNHNS, CDR2 SASEGT. The CDR3 totals 16 residues. V dropped 0 bases and J dropped 2; count of bases not matched to a gene: 3.

The CDR3 sequence: CSTRDRVETEAFF. The CDR3 DNA follows: TGCAGCACCCGGGACAGGGTTGAGACTGAAGCTTTCTTT. This rearrangement joins TRBV29-1 to TRBJ1-1; 9 positions agree with TRBD1. Germline trimming cut 8 bases from V and 5 bases from J; bases unmatched to any gene: 9. The CDR3 consists of 13 residues. Per the germline V gene, CDR1 is SQVTM and CDR2 is ANQGSEA.

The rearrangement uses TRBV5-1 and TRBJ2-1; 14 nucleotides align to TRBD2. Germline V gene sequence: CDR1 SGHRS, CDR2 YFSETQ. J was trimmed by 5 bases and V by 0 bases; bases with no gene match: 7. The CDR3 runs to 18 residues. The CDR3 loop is CASSLGLAGGLRNNEQFF. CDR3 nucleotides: TGCGCCAGCAGCTTGGGACTAGCGGGAGGGCTGAGGAACAATGAGCAGTTCTTC.

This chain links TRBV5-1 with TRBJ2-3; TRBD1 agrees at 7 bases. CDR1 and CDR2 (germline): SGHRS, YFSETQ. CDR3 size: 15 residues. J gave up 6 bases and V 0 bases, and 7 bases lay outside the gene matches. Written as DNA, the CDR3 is TGCGCCAGCAGCTTGGTGGGGACAGCAACGGATACGCAGTATTTT. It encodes CASSLVGTATDTQYF.